This T cell receptor beta chain was retrieved from a study of OX40 agonist ivuxolimab in advanced cancers. As for the study more broadly: Ivuxolimab was a fully human IgG2 agonistic monoclonal antibody targeting the costimulatory receptor OX40 (CD134). In the dose-escalation cohort, more than 75% of patients were male, and the mean age was approximately 60 years, with a range of about 20 to 79. The paper covers the monotherapy dose-escalation part of the phase I ivuxolimab trial, which included N ≈ 52 patients. Intravenous ivuxolimab was administered to patients every 2 weeks at six dose levels: 0.01, 0.1, 0.3, 1.5, 3 and 10 mg/kg. Prior anti-PD-1, anti-PD-L1 or anti-CTLA-4 therapy was permitted, and checkpoint inhibitors had been received by about 44% of dose-escalation patients. The purpose of peripheral TCRbeta sequencing was to test whether ivuxolimab changed TCR sequence diversity and led to clonal T-cell expansion. Of the roughly 53 patients in dose escalation, 19 had hepatocellular carcinoma, about 15 had melanoma, 9 had renal cell carcinoma and 9 had head and neck cancer. Partial responses occurred in three dose-escalation patients: two with cutaneous melanoma and one with hepatocellular carcinoma.

Notes on this clone: Its antigen has not been determined. Base quality data are lacking; no much larger clone is found one base away.

Overall study results and their limits: In the 0.1-3.0 mg/kg groups, partial responders were among the patients with the lowest normalized peripheral clonal expansion, particularly in CD8+ T cells. At doses of 0.1 to 3.0 mg/kg, clonal expansion of both CD4+ and CD8+ blood T cells was observed from baseline to week 6. The antigen specificity of the clonally expanded peripheral T cells was not determined. After ivuxolimab, CD8+ T cells had more expanded clones than CD4+ T cells on average. Low levels of normalized T-cell clonal expansion were also seen in some nonresponding patients.

Patients with a history of autoimmune disease or receiving systemic immunosuppression were excluded from the trial. Peripheral blood for TCR sequencing was collected from all dose cohorts at baseline, on cycle 4 day 1, and on cycle 7 day 1. The samples were taken from a phase I, first-in-human, multicenter, open-label dose-escalation trial of ivuxolimab. Adults with locally advanced or metastatic melanoma, renal cell carcinoma, hepatocellular carcinoma or head and neck squamous cell carcinoma were enrolled in the trial. Before TCR sequencing, CD4+ and CD8+ T cells were separately sorted from peripheral blood. Genomic DNA was isolated from the sorted cells so that the TCRbeta CDR3 region could be sequenced. TCRbeta CDR3 regions were sequenced using the immunoSEQ Assay. In TCRdb, the immuneACCESS table is reduced to in-frame sequences with V and J assigned. These tables do not hold every clone; where another copy was compared, an unresolved V gene accounts for under half, and the others remain unexplained. The sample table contains 55,000 to 80,000 clones; only one count was recorded for about 89% of them. The ten top clones hold more than 2% of the sample.

The sequenced sample was CD4+ or CD8+ T cells sorted from blood, obtained in a trial of the OX40 agonist ivuxolimab. This sequence was found in an adult with an advanced solid tumor such as melanoma, head and neck, liver or kidney cancer.

The sequenced DNA: TGTGCCACCCTGACTAGCGGGGCCTACGAGCAGTACTTC. This translates into CATLTSGAYEQYF. The V gene is TRBV10-3 and the J gene is TRBJ2-7, with 11 junctional bases fitting TRBD2. The CDR3 numbers 13 residues from cysteine through phenylalanine. Just the 39-base CDR3 DNA is kept, in frame starting at base 1. As encoded in the germline V gene, CDR1 is ENHRY while CDR2 is SYGVKD. V is trimmed back by 10 bases and J by 2 bases, and the junction contains 4 bases that no gene match accounts for.